The 26 T cell receptor beta chains given below trace back to one sample, sequenced in a study of immune heterogeneity within non-small cell lung tumors. Template came from bulk tumor genomic DNA, at approximately 600 ng per sample. Several spatially distant biopsies were obtained per primary tumor intraoperatively. Patients underwent curative surgery for untreated, newly diagnosed non-small cell lung cancer. With 32 V and 13 J primers, multiplex PCR amplified the TCR beta CDR3. TCRdb itself ran the multiplex PCR reads through MiXCR, one entry per CDR3 protein. The repertoire has 20,000 to 25,000 distinct CDR3 sequences, 27% of them found once; the top ten carry around 3.8%. The sample was lung tumor tissue. The receptor set was obtained from a man between 40 and 49 years old with non-small cell lung cancer.

Regarding this clonotype: A much bigger clone sits one base away, suggesting this may be a read error. The V and J genes are TRBV6-1 and TRBJ1-4, with 9 bases matching TRBD1. This CDR3 is 17 amino acids long. CDR1 is MNHNS and CDR2 is SASEGT in the germline V gene. The CDR3 nucleotides read TGTGCCAGCAGTGGATATACAGGGGGCAGGTTTTATGAAAACCTGTTTTTT. Amino acids: CASSGYTGGRFYENLFF.

This clonotype appeared many times. This rearrangement joins TRBV6-5 to TRBJ2-5; maybe TRBD2 (5 bases). The CDR3 is made up of 14 amino acids. Germline V gene sequence: CDR1 MNHEY, CDR2 SVGAGI. Trimming took 2 bases from V and 5 from J, leaving 12 bases between them. The CDR3 sequence: CASSYRGSDETQYF. DNA of the CDR3: TGTGCCAGCAGTTACCGAGGGAGTGATGAGACCCAGTACTTC.

The chain links TRBV7-3 to TRBJ2-3; 7 bases are a match to TRBD1. The CDR3 is made up of 15 amino acids. V was clipped by 1 base and J by 4 bases; unmatched bases: 5. Germline lookup yields CDR1 SGHTA and CDR2 FQGTGA. The CDR3 region is CASSLIGQGADTQYF. CDR3 nucleotides: TGTGCCAGCAGCTTAATCGGGCAGGGGGCAGATACGCAGTATTTT.

There are many counts of this clonotype. The chain joins TRBV5-1 to TRBJ2-3; the match to TRBD1 covers 9 bases. CDR1 is SGHRS, CDR2 YFSETQ, per germline. The CDR3 is 15 amino acids. The ends lost 4 bases at V and 4 bases at J; junction bases unmatched: 7. CDR3 sequence (DNA): TGCGCCAGCAGCACCGGGACAGGGTACCCAGATACGCAGTATTTT. It yields the protein CASSTGTGYPDTQYF.

The sample holds many counts of this clonotype. This rearrangement joins TRBV28 to TRBJ1-2; no reliable D call. CDR1 is MDHEN and CDR2 is SYDVKM in the germline V gene. V was pared by 4 bases and J by 4 bases, with 10 bases between. The CDR3 is made up of 13 amino acids. CDR3 DNA sequence: TGTGCCAGCAGTTGGGAACAGAGCTATGGCTACACCTTC. Residues: CASSWEQSYGYTF.

This clonotype was counted only a few times. This sequence joins TRBV9 and TRBJ2-1; TRBD1 matches 12 bases. V shed 2 bases and J 8 bases; nucleotides not matched to a gene: 5. This CDR3 has 15 amino acids. The germline gives CDR1 SGDLS, CDR2 YYNGEE. CDR3 residues: CASSVRDRGLYEQFF. CDR3 bases: TGTGCCAGCAGCGTCCGGGACAGGGGGCTCTATGAGCAGTTCTTC. The complete variable domain, with remaining parts taken from reference TRBV9 and TRBJ2-1, reads DSGVTQTPKHLITATGQRVTLRCSPRSGDLSVYWYQQSLDQGLQFLIQYYNGEERAKGNILERFSAQQFPDLHSELNLSSLELGDSALYFCASSVRDRGLYEQFFGPGTRLTVL.

Points on this clonotype: The junction differs from germline at one of its ends, possibly a read error. The gene calls are TRBV12-3 or TRBV12-4 and TRBJ1-1; D call uncertain. This CDR3 is built from 14 residues. CDR3 sequence (DNA): TGTGCCAGCCGGTGCCTGGCTTGGAACACTGAAGATTTCTTT. Translating it yields CASRCLAWNTEDFF.

This clonotype was detected many times. The chain combines TRBV6-1 with TRBJ2-7; D is ambiguous. The V end was cut by 5 bases, the J end by 0 bases, with 11 bases between. The germline V gene has CDR1 MNHNS and CDR2 SASEGT. The CDR3 sequence is 14 residues long. The CDR3 reads CASSPQPLSYEQYF. The CDR3 DNA reads as TGTGCCAGCAGTCCGCAACCCCTCTCCTACGAGCAGTACTTC.

About this clonotype itself: This may be a read error, as it is one base from a much larger clone. The J gene is TRBJ2-1, the V gene TRBV11-2; 8 bases are a match to TRBD2. The J segment lost 5 bases and the V segment lost 7 bases, leaving 10 bases of the junction unmatched. CDR1 is SGHAT and CDR2 is FQNNGV in the germline V gene. The CDR3 totals 15 residues. This CDR3 reads CASTIRLASNNEQFF. CDR3 DNA: TGTGCCAGCACGATCCGACTAGCGTCTAACAATGAGCAGTTCTTC.

By sample fraction, this clonotype is medium-sized. The rearrangement links TRBV29-1 to TRBJ2-7, with D uncertain. Trimming left V 2 bases short and J 6 bases short, with 8 bases between. Germline V gene lookup returns CDR1 SQVTM and CDR2 ANQGSEA. The CDR3 covers 11 residues. The CDR3: CSVEKAGEQYF. The CDR3 DNA reads TGCAGCGTTGAAAAGGCCGGCGAGCAGTACTTC.

Ten or more counts support this clonotype. The genes are TRBV12-5 and TRBJ2-1; 10 nucleotides match TRBD2. The CDR3 covers 16 residues. The V gene end was trimmed by 5 bases and the J gene end by 7 bases; junction bases not matched to a gene: 11. The V gene's germline CDR1 is LGHNT and CDR2 FRNRAP. The chain's CDR3 is CASGVEAGGPRNEQFF. CDR3 coding DNA: TGTGCTAGTGGTGTCGAAGCGGGAGGGCCTAGAAATGAGCAGTTCTTC.

This clonotype turned up a few times. This chain links TRBV6-1 with TRBJ1-4; D gene uncertain. Germline V gives CDR1 MNHNS, CDR2 SASEGT. The CDR3 totals 14 residues. The V end was cut by 5 bases, the J end by 5 bases, with 12 bases between. CDR3: CASSLGPRNEKLFF. The CDR3 DNA reads TGTGCCAGCAGTTTGGGCCCTAGGAATGAAAAACTGTTTTTT.

This clonotype has only a few counts. DNA for the CDR3: TGTGCCAGCAGCATAGCGGGAGGTAGCACAGATACGCAGTATTTT. It yields the protein CASSIAGGSTDTQYF. This sequence joins TRBV9 and TRBJ2-3, with TRBD2 identical over 10 bases. Germline CDR1 and CDR2: SGDLS and YYNGEE. Trimming at V came to 4 bases and at J to 0 bases, leaving 2 bases not matched to a gene. The CDR3 contains 15 residues.

This clonotype has ten or more counts. This rearrangement joins TRBV30 to TRBJ1-2; D is possibly TRBD1 (6 bases). The CDR3 length is 14 residues. Germline CDR1 GTSNPN, CDR2 SVGIG (reference sequence). Trimming pared 7 bases from V and 1 base from J, leaving 16 bases between. In DNA form, the CDR3 reads TGTGCCTACCAATCGGGGGGGCATAACTATGGCTACACCTTC. As protein: CAYQSGGHNYGYTF.

This clonotype was observed many times. This chain connects TRBV5-6 to TRBJ1-2; D is unclear. The CDR3 contains 13 residues. CDR1 SGHDT and CDR2 YYEEEE come from the germline V gene. Between the trimmed V and J ends, which lost 1 base and 4 bases, there was a span of 8 bases. The CDR3 nucleotides read TGTGCCAGCAGCTTGTTTCAGTTCTATGGCTACACCTTC. Translated, it gives CASSLFQFYGYTF. Full variable domain (missing parts from reference TRBV5-6 and TRBJ1-2): DAGVTQSPTHLIKTRGQQVTLRCSPKSGHDTVSWYQQALGQGPQFIFQYYEEEERQRGNFPDRFSGHQFPNYSSELNVNALLLGDSALYLCASSLFQFYGYTFGSGTRLTVV.

The J gene is TRBJ1-1, the V gene TRBV5-5; 7 positions match TRBD1. This CDR3 spans 16 amino acids. V lost 6 bases to trimming and J lost 2 bases; unmatched junction nucleotides: 13. CDR1 is SGHKS, CDR2 YYEKEE, per germline (reference sequence). CDR3 in amino acids: CASTLRQGPSNTEAFF. The CDR3 DNA reads TGTGCCAGCACCCTAAGACAGGGCCCCTCTAACACTGAAGCTTTCTTT.

Concerning this clonotype itself: With a much larger clone just one base away, this may be a read error. V and J are TRBV27 and TRBJ2-7; 10 nucleotides agree with TRBD1. Germline CDR1 reads MNHEY; CDR2 reads SMNVEV (reference sequence). The CDR3 is 15 residues long. The CDR3 DNA is TGTGCCAACAGTCCCCGGACAGGGGGGTGGTACGAGCAGTACTTC. Translating gives CANSPRTGGWYEQYF.

Concerning this clonotype itself: A read error may be the cause here, since a much bigger clone is one base away. The V gene is TRBV20-1, the J gene TRBJ1-5, with D uncertain. The J call may not be correct, given that the DNA end is closer to TRBJ2-3. Looked up from germline, CDR1 is DFQATT and CDR2 is SNEGSKA (reference sequence). This CDR3 comprises 13 residues. CDR3 region: CSARVDQNQPQYF. DNA of the CDR3: TGCAGTGCTAGAGTGGACCAAAATCAGCCCCAGTATTTT.

The sample holds a few counts of this clonotype. Compared with germline, one end of the junction differs, possibly owing to a read error. The chain links TRBV6-1 to TRBJ2-1, with D unresolved. This CDR3 is built from 11 residues. Germline CDR1 MNHNS, CDR2 SASEGT. Here the CDR3 reads CASSALDDQFF. CDR3 sequence (DNA): TGTGCCAGCAGTGCTCTGGATGATCAGTTCTTC.

About this clonotype: An end of the junction does not agree with germline; a read error may underlie this. The rearrangement uses TRBV5-6 and TRBJ1-5, with D possibly being TRBD1 (5 bases). The CDR3 has 19 amino acids. CDR1 is SGHDT and CDR2 is YYEEEE in the germline V gene. Here the CDR3 DNA reads TGTGCCAGCAGCTTGCAAACCCGCGTACGTGGGGAGGGGATACAGCTCCAGCATTTT. It translates to CASSLQTRVRGEGIQLQHF.

J is TRBJ1-2 and V is TRBV18; tentative D call: TRBD1 (6 bases). This CDR3 has 14 residues. V lost 3 bases and J lost 8, with 16 bases in between. Germline assignment: CDR1 KGHSH and CDR2 LQKENI. CDR3: CASSPALLQGGYTF. CDR3 coding DNA: TGTGCCAGCTCACCTGCTCTTTTACAGGGCGGCTACACCTTC.

The chain has TRBV3-1 and TRBJ2-2; 8 positions match TRBD2. The ends lost 3 bases at V and 7 bases at J; junction bases unmatched: 4. CDR1 and CDR2 (germline): LGHDT, YNNKEL (reference sequence). The CDR3 totals 14 residues. The CDR3 spells CASSQSGRVGELFF. CDR3 coding DNA: TGTGCCAGCAGCCAGAGCGGGAGAGTCGGGGAGCTGTTTTTT.

This chain uses TRBV7-3 with TRBJ2-1; TRBD2 agrees at 9 bases. CDR1 and CDR2 from the germline V gene are SGHTA and FQGTGA. The ends lost 6 bases at V and 6 bases at J; junction bases unmatched: 9. The CDR3 length is 15 residues. The CDR3 nucleotides read TGTGCCAGCAGGTTCCTAGCGGGAAGTAGCAATGAGCAGTTCTTC. This codes for CASRFLAGSSNEQFF.

Comment on this clonotype: This may arise from a read error, as a much more abundant clone is one base away. This sequence joins TRBV11-2 and TRBJ1-3; D is unresolved. There are 15 residues in the CDR3. From germline, CDR1 is SGHAT and CDR2 FQNNGV. The CDR3 spells CASRTGPTSGNTIFF. Here the CDR3 DNA reads TGTGCCAGCAGAACCGGGCCGACCTCTGGAAACACCATATTTTTT.

Comments on this clonotype: One base away lies a much larger clone, so this may be a sequencing read error. The CDR3 end shows no conserved phenylalanine or tryptophan, and so a read error is likely. This chain connects TRBV5-1 to TRBJ2-7, with D tentatively TRBD2 (6 bases). The CDR3 spans 17 residues. The germline gives CDR1 SGHRS, CDR2 YFSETQ. V shed 4 bases and J shed 0 bases, with 20 bases lying between them. The CDR3 coding sequence is TGCGCCAGCAGCGGTAACCTCCGGGTAGCGGACTCCTACGAGCAGTACCTC. It encodes CASSGNLRVADSYEQYL.

In nucleotides, the CDR3 is TGTGCCAGCAGCGTGGAGGGAGCGGGAGGTAGGAATGAGCAGTTCTTC. Protein: CASSVEGAGGRNEQFF. V usage is TRBV9 and J usage is TRBJ2-1; 9 bases align to TRBD2. This CDR3 spans 16 amino acids. V trimming: 2 bases; J trimming: 7 bases; junction bases outside the gene matches: 10. CDR1 is SGDLS, CDR2 YYNGEE, per germline.